A single sample is the source of the 10 T cell receptor beta chains below, sequenced in a study of T cell changes during pregnancy in multiple sclerosis (dated 2019 in TCRdb). The library was built by means of the immunoSEQ multiplex PCR assay. Drawn from immuneACCESS, this table holds only the in-frame rearrangements with V and J called that TCRdb kept. Clones are partly lost; checked studies trace under half to an unresolved V gene and leave the rest unexplained. The sample profile shows approximately 30,000 clones; less than 95% of them were found once. The ten biggest clones cover around 11% of the sample. The specimen was CD8+ T cells from peripheral blood mononuclear cells, collected before pregnancy. The receptor set was obtained from a female donor with multiple sclerosis, enrolled in a pregnancy study.

The chain combines TRBV29-1 with TRBJ2-7; tentative D call: TRBD2 (6 bases). The V end was cut by 4 bases, the J end by 4 bases, with 8 bases between. Germline CDR1 SQVTM, CDR2 ANQGSEA. The CDR3 is made up of 11 amino acids. CDR3 nucleotide sequence: TGCAGCGTTGGGGAGGATTACGAGCAGTACTTC. Protein: CSVGEDYEQYF.

CDR3: CASSATGTVTDTQYF. CDR3 sequence (DNA): TGTGCCAGCAGCGCTACCGGGACAGTCACAGATACGCAGTATTTT. The gene calls are TRBV16 and TRBJ2-3; TRBD1 matches at 7 bases. The trim removed 5 bases at V and 2 bases at J, leaving 7 bases unmatched. This CDR3 is 15 amino acids long. Germline CDR1 and CDR2: KGHSY and FQNENV.

This chain connects TRBV7-9 to TRBJ1-6; D possibly corresponds to TRBD1 (5 bases). The CDR3 loop spans 15 amino acids. The V gene lost 5 bases and the J gene lost 5 bases, with 13 bases spanning the gap. CDR1 is SEHNR, CDR2 FQNEAQ, per germline (reference sequence). CDR3 sequence reads: CASSDGGVHNSPLHF. The CDR3 DNA is TGTGCCAGCAGCGACGGGGGGGTCCATAATTCACCCCTCCACTTT. Filled out from reference TRBV7-9 and TRBJ1-6, the complete variable domain reads DTGVSQNPRHKITKRGQNVTFRCDPISEHNRLYWYRQTLGQGPEFLTYFQNEAQLEKSRLLSDRFSAERPKGSFSTLEIQRTEQGDSAMYLCASSDGGVHNSPLHFGNGTRLTVT.

The chain links TRBV12-5 to TRBJ1-3; no reliable D call. CDR1 is LGHNT and CDR2 is FRNRAP in the germline V gene. This CDR3 has 13 amino acids. Here the CDR3 reads CAAQVYSGNTIYF. CDR3 nucleotide sequence: TGTGCCGCTCAGGTATACTCTGGAAACACCATATATTTT.

This clone was counted a few times. This sequence joins TRBV9 and TRBJ1-3, with a tentative D call TRBD1 (5 bases). Deletions cut 4 bases from V and 8 bases from J, with 10 bases between. Germline V gives CDR1 SGDLS, CDR2 YYNGEE. This CDR3 has 12 amino acids. CDR3: CASSLWGDTIYF. In DNA form, the CDR3 reads TGTGCCAGCAGCCTTTGGGGGGACACCATATATTTT. Drawing the rest from reference TRBV9 and TRBJ1-3, the complete variable domain is DSGVTQTPKHLITATGQRVTLRCSPRSGDLSVYWYQQSLDQGLQFLIQYYNGEERAKGNILERFSAQQFPDLHSELNLSSLELGDSALYFCASSLWGDTIYFGEGSWLTVV.

The chain carries TRBV4-3 and TRBJ1-6; D is ambiguous. With 0 bases removed from V and 6 bases from J, the gap between germline ends came to 12 bases. The germline V gene has CDR1 LGHNA and CDR2 YSLEER. The CDR3 consists of 16 residues. The CDR3 loop is CASSQDLGSANSPLHF. CDR3 DNA: TGCGCCAGCAGCCAAGATTTGGGGAGTGCTAATTCACCCCTCCACTTT.

The rearrangement joins TRBV5-6 to TRBJ2-1; D is unclear. The CDR3 is 12 residues long. Trimming pared 2 bases from V and 4 bases from J, leaving 4 bases between. Germline values: CDR1 SGHDT, CDR2 YYEEEE. The CDR3 DNA sequence: TGTGCCAGCAGCTTCGGGTACAATGAGCAGTTCTTC. It encodes CASSFGYNEQFF.

Only a few counts were recorded for this clone. The genes are TRBV9 and TRBJ1-1, with unresolved D. The CDR3 is 14 residues long. Trimming shortened V by 0 bases and J by 1 base, and 7 bases separated the two germline ends. From germline, CDR1 is SGDLS and CDR2 YYNGEE. CDR3 DNA sequence: TGTGCCAGCAGCGTAGTTGAGGGGAACACTGAAGCTTTCTTT. Its protein product is CASSVVEGNTEAFF. The full variable domain, with the rest looked up from reference TRBV9 and TRBJ1-1, is DSGVTQTPKHLITATGQRVTLRCSPRSGDLSVYWYQQSLDQGLQFLIQYYNGEERAKGNILERFSAQQFPDLHSELNLSSLELGDSALYFCASSVVEGNTEAFFGQGTRLTVV.

This chain uses TRBV7-9 with TRBJ2-7; possible D gene TRBD1, 6 bases. The CDR3 is 13 amino acids. Germline lookup yields CDR1 SEHNR and CDR2 FQNEAQ (reference sequence). The V end lost 5 bases, the J end lost 5 bases, and 13 bases lay between the germline ends. The CDR3 is CASSPKGVDEQYF. CDR3 in DNA: TGTGCCAGCAGCCCCAAGGGGGTAGACGAGCAGTACTTC.

The chain combines TRBV7-9 with TRBJ2-1; D unresolved. This CDR3 spans 11 amino acids. Germline-derived CDR1 and CDR2 are SEHNR and FQNEAQ (reference sequence). V was pared by 8 bases and J by 5 bases, with 7 bases between. The CDR3 is CASGLDNEQFF. The CDR3 DNA is TGTGCCAGCGGGCTGGACAATGAGCAGTTCTTC.